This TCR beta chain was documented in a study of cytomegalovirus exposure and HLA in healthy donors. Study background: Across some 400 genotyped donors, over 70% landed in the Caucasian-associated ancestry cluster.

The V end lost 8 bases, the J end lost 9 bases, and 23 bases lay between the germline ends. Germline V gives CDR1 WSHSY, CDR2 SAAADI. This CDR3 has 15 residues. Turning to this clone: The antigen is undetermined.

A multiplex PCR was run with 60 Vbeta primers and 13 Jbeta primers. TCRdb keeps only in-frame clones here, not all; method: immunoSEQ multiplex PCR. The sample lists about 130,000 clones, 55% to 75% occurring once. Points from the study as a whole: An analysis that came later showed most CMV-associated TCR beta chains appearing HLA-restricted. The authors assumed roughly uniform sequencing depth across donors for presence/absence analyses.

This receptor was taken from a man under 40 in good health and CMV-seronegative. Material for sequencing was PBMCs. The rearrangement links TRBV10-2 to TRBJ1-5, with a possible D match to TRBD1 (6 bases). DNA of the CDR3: TGCGCCAGCCAAGAAAACAGGGTTGGTAAGCCGCCCCAGCATTTT. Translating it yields CASQENRVGKPPQHF.